This TCR beta chain was identified during a study of T cell responses to AZD1222 COVID-19 vaccine. The CDR3 has 15 residues. V shed 4 bases and J 5 bases; nucleotides not matched to a gene: 8. The V gene's germline CDR1 is ENHRY and CDR2 SYGVKD. Libraries were prepared by immunoSEQ multiplex PCR; TCRdb keeps only in-frame clonotypes and omits some of them. This sample has about 140,000 clones, with 85% to 95% found just once. V is TRBV10-3 and J is TRBJ1-1, with TRBD1 matching over 9 bases. The material sequenced was peripheral blood, taken on day 0 of MenACWY control vaccination. This TCR was sampled from an adult in good health. CDR3 amino acids: CAISGPGQGRTEAFF. The CDR3 DNA reads as TGTGCCATCAGTGGCCCGGGACAGGGAAGGACTGAAGCTTTCTTT.